This TCR beta chain was documented in a study of Ad26.COV2.S vaccination and SARS-CoV-2 variants. Study overall: By the intramuscular route, Ad26.COV2.S was given once, or twice 56 days apart. Broader study findings: Similar non-spike TCR breadth was seen in vaccine and placebo recipients.

Remarks on this clone: The antigen is not known.

TCRdb's table, derived via immunoSEQ multiplex PCR, lists solely in-frame clones and lacks some. The table records hundreds of thousands of clones, less than 90% of them present only once. Treatment of the sample: around 19 received Ad26.COV2.S at low or high dose, single or two shots; roughly 5 received placebo; per-sample allocation not given. Day 63 following the first vaccine or placebo injection was when the samples were taken. SARS-CoV-2 spike from the Wuhan strain was encoded by the vaccine, an Ad26 vector. Germline V gene data show CDR1 as KGHSH and CDR2 as LQKENI. This CDR3 contains 14 residues. V was pared by 0 bases and J by 1 base, with 6 bases between.

The sequence was collected from a person aged 18-65 years who received the Ad26.COV2.S COVID-19 vaccine or a placebo. The starting material was peripheral blood, obtained in a trial of Ad26.COV2.S vaccine versus placebo. The chain carries TRBV18 and TRBJ1-1; D is unresolved. CDR3 protein: CASSPPAGNTEAFF. CDR3 DNA sequence: TGTGCCAGCTCACCACCGGCAGGGAACACTGAAGCTTTCTTT.